This TCR beta chain derives from a study of control samples from healthy donors and cancer patients. V dropped 0 bases and J dropped 2; count of bases not matched to a gene: 4. Germline CDR1 reads GTSNPN; CDR2 reads SVGIG (reference sequence). There are 15 residues in the CDR3. Profiled with immunoSEQ multiplex PCR; TCRdb holds only in-frame clones, not every one. This repertoire shows approximately 40,000 clones, around nine tenths found once; its top ten account for less than 4.5%. Sequencing input: blood. This clonotype was sampled from a woman aged 45-65 years in good health. The chain uses TRBV30 and TRBJ1-2; the match to TRBD1 covers 9 bases. CDR3 protein: CAWSVGTGRNYGYTF. The CDR3 DNA reads TGTGCCTGGAGTGTAGGGACAGGGAGAAACTATGGCTACACCTTC.